These T cell receptor beta chains were read from a single sample in a study of cytomegalovirus exposure and HLA in healthy donors. Here immunoSEQ multiplex PCR was the method, and the copy in TCRdb shows in-frame clones only, minus some. The sample lists hundreds of thousands of clones, approximately 82% occurring once. The sequenced sample was PBMCs. These receptor sequences come from a woman between 40 and 50 years old in good health and CMV-seronegative. CDR3s leave out the opening cysteine and the closing phenylalanine or tryptophan. The order of the fields is V gene, J gene, clone size, D gene, CDR3 protein. A D gene is named only where the DNA matches it firmly. Expanded clones are given a class, and other clones once, few, many or no size at all.

TRBV6-1,TRBJ1-2,-,-,ASSEATGGIYGYT
TRBV7-9,TRBJ1-4,-,TRBD1,ASSLMTQGEVLF
TRBV6-1,TRBJ1-2,-,TRBD1,ASSRITGDYT
TRBV5-4,TRBJ2-7,-,TRBD1,ASSQGQERGEQY
TRBV14,TRBJ1-1,-,-,ASSQEGRRAEAF
TRBV5-8,TRBJ1-3,once,-,ASSLFVMQNTIY
TRBV5-5,TRBJ1-2,once,TRBD1,ASSWTGGDGYT
TRBV27,TRBJ1-5,-,-,ASSSGDPNQPQH
TRBV7-2,TRBJ1-2,-,-,ASSPGGYGYT
TRBV5-4,TRBJ2-5,-,-,ASSLGITGSQETQY
TRBV21-1,TRBJ2-2,-,-,ASSSRQGATGELF
TRBV27,TRBJ2-1,-,TRBD2,ASSPSGGEFVDEQF
TRBV27,TRBJ2-7,-,-,ASSPRLGASSYEQY
TRBV7-3,TRBJ1-1,-,TRBD1,ASSQLTGTMNTEAF
TRBV7-6,TRBJ2-5,once,-,ASSPLIKSTQY
TRBV7-2,TRBJ2-7,-,-,ASSTGGGVRGQY
TRBV19,TRBJ1-5,-,TRBD1,ATTRDRGLFQPQH
TRBV30,TRBJ1-5,-,-,AWSVHQTETQPQH
TRBV7-9,TRBJ1-4,few,-,ASSLRRGEKLF
TRBV2,TRBJ1-4,-,TRBD1,ASSAGTGPEFNEKLF
TRBV5-1,TRBJ1-4,-,TRBD1,ASRRDRASNEKLF
TRBV2,TRBJ2-1,-,TRBD2,ASSDQRGSYNEQF
TRBV6-1,TRBJ2-3,-,TRBD2,ASSMTGGGPTQY
TRBV7-2,TRBJ1-4,few,-,ASSLRATNEKLF
TRBV5-5,TRBJ1-5,-,-,ASSLGGSVNQPQH
TRBV6-5,TRBJ1-1,-,-,ASSSSLNTEAF
TRBV5-4,TRBJ2-1,-,TRBD2,ASSSPSGGGNEQF
TRBV7-3,TRBJ1-1,-,-,ASSRDIGGRNTEAF
TRBV11-3,TRBJ1-1,-,-,ASSRRTPGVRGNTEAF
TRBV7-9,-,-,-,ASSPASYEQY
TRBV6-1,TRBJ2-4,-,-,ASSEGQGRKNIQY
TRBV19,TRBJ2-7,-,-,ASSPLRDTFYEQY
TRBV7-6,TRBJ2-6,once,TRBD2,ASSLALAGGPGANVLT
TRBV19,TRBJ2-7,many,-,ASSTQPIGGEQY
TRBV11-3,TRBJ2-7,-,TRBD1,ASSSSIGTVFTYEQY
TRBV11-2,TRBJ2-1,-,-,ASSLQGGKLNEQF
TRBV9,TRBJ2-3,-,TRBD1,ASSFATGADTQY